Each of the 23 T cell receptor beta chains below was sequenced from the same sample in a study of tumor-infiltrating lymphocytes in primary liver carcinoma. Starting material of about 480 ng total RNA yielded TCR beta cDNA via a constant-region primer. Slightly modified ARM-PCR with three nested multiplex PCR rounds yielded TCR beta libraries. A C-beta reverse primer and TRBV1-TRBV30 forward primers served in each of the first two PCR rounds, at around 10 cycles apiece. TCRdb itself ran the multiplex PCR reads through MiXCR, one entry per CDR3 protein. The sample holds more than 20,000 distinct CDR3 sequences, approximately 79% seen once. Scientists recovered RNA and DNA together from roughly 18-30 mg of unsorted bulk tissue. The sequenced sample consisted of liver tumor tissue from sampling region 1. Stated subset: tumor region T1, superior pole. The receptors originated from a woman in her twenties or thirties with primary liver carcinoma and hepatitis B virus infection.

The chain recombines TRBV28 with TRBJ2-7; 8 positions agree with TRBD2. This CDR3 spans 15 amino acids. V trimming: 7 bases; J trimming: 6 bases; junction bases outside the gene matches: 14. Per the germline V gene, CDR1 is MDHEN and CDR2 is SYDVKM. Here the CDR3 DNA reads TGTGCCAGCAATTGGTCGTCGGGAGGGACGCGCGAGCAGTACTTC. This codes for CASNWSSGGTREQYF.

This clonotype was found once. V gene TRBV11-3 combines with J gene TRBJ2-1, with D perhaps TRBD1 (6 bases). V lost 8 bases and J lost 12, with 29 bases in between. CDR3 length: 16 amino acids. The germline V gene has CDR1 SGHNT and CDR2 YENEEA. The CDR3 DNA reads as TGTGCCAGCGGCTCAACGGGACACGGCTTCTTGGATGGGCAGTTCTTC. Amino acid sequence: CASGSTGHGFLDGQFF. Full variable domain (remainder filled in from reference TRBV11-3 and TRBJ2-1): EAGVVQSPRYKIIEKKQPVAFWCNPISGHNTLYWYLQNLGQGPELLIRYENEEAVDDSQLPKDRFSAERLKGVDSTLKIQPAELGDSAVYLCASGSTGHGFLDGQFFGPGTRLTVL.

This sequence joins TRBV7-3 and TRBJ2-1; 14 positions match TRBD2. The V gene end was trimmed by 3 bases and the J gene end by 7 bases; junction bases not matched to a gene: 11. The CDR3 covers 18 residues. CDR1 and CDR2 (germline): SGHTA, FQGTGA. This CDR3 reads CASSLVGGTSGRANEQFF. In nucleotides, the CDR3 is TGTGCCAGCAGCTTGGTGGGAGGGACTAGCGGGAGAGCAAATGAGCAGTTCTTC.

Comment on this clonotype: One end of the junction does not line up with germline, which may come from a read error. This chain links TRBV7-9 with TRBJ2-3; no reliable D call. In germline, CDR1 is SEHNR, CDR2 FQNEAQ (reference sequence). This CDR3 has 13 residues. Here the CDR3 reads CANSLRVTDTQYF. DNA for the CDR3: TGTGCCAACAGCTTAAGGGTTACCGATACGCAATATTTT.

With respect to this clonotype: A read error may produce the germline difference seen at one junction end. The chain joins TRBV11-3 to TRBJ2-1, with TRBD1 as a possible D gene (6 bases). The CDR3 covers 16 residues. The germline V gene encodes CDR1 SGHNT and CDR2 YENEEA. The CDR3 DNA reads TGTGCCAGCAGTTCAACGGGACATGGCTTCTTGGGTGAGCAGCTCTTC. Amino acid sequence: CASSSTGHGFLGEQLF. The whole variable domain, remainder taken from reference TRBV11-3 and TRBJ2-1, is EAGVVQSPRYKIIEKKQPVAFWCNPISGHNTLYWYLQNLGQGPELLIRYENEEAVDDSQLPKDRFSAERLKGVDSTLKIQPAELGDSAVYLCASSSTGHGFLGEQLFGPGTRLTVL.

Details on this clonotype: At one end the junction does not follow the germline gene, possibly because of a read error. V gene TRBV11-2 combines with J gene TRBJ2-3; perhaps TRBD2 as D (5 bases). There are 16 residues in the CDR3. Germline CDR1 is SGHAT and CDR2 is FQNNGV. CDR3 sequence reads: CASSAGLPAIVDTQYF. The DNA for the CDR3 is TGTGCCAGCAGCGCTGGACTGCCGGCTATTGTTGATACACAGTATTTT.

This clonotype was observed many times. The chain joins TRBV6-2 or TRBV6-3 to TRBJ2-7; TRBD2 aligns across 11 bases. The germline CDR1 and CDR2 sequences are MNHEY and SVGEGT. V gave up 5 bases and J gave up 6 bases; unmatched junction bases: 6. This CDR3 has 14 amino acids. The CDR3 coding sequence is TGTGCCAGCAGTCCGACTAGCGGGAATTCCGAGCAGTACTTC. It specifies CASSPTSGNSEQYF.

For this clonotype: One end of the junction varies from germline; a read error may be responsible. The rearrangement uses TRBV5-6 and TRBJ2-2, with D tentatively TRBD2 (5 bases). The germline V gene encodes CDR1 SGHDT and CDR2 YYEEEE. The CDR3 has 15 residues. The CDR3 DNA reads TGTGCTAGCAGCTTGGCAGCCAGAGCCACCGGGGAGCTGTTATTT. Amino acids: CASSLAARATGELLF.

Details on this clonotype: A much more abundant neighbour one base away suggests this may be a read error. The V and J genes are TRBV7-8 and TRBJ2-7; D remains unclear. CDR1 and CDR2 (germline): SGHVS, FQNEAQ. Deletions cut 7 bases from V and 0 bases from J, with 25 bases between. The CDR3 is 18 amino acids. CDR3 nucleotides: TGTGCCAGCAAGTCGGGTCGCGGTCGAACTATGAGCTCCTACGAGCAGTACTTC. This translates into CASKSGRGRTMSSYEQYF.

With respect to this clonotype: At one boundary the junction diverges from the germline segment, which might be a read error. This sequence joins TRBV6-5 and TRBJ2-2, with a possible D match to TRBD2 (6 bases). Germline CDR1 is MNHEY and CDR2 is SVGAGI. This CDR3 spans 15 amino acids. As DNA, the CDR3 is TGTGTCAGCAGCCTCATGGGACTGAACACCTGGGAGCTGTTTTTT. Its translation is CVSSLMGLNTWELFF.

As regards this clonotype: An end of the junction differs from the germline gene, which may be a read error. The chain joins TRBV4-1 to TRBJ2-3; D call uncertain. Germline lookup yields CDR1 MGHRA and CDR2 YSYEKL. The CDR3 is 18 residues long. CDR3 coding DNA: TGTGCCAGCAGCCAACTTGGCATCGTAGCTGAAGACTCGGATACGCAGTATTTT. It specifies CASSQLGIVAEDSDTQYF.

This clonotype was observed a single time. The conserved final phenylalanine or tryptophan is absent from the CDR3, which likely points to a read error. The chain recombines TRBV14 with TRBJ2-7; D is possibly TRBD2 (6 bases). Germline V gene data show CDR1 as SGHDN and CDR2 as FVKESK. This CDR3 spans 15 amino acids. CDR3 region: CDSSQAAGTDYEQYS. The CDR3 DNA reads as TGTGACAGCAGTCAGGCGGCGGGGACTGACTACGAGCAGTACTCC.

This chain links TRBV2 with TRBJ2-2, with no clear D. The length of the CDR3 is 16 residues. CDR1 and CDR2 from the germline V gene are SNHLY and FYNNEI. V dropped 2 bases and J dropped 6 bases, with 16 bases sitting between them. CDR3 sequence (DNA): TGTGCCAGCAGTGAAATGGGATATAATGGTGCCGGGGAGCTGTTTTTT. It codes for CASSEMGYNGAGELFF.

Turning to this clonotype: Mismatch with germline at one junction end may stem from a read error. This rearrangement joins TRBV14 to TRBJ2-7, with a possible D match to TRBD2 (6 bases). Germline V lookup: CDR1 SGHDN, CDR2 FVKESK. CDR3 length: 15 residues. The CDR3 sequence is CVSSQAAGSDYEQYF. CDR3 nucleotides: TGTGTCAGCAGCCAGGCGGCGGGGAGTGACTACGAGCAATACTTC.

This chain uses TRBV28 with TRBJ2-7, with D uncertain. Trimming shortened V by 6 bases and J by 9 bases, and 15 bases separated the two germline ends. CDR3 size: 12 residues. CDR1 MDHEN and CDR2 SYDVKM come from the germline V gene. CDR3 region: CASSDPFNVQYF. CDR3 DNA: TGTGCCAGCAGCGACCCCTTCAACGTGCAGTACTTC. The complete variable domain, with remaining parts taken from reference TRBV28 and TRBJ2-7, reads DVKVTQSSRYLVKRTGEKVFLECVQDMDHENMFWYRQDPGLGLRLIYFSYDVKMKEKGDIPEGYSVSREKKERFSLILESASTNQTSMYLCASSDPFNVQYFGPGTRLTVT.

CDR3 bases: TGTGCCATCAACGGTCGGGATGGGGCCCCCGGGGAGCTGTTTTTT. This sequence encodes CAINGRDGAPGELFF. V usage is TRBV11-3 and J usage is TRBJ2-2; tentatively, D is TRBD1 or TRBD2 (5 bases each). V was trimmed by 10 bases and J by 6 bases, leaving 21 bases between them. The CDR3 sequence is 15 residues long. Germline CDR1 SGHNT, CDR2 YENEEA. Drawing the rest from reference TRBV11-3 and TRBJ2-2, the complete variable domain is EAGVVQSPRYKIIEKKQPVAFWCNPISGHNTLYWYLQNLGQGPELLIRYENEEAVDDSQLPKDRFSAERLKGVDSTLKIQPAELGDSAVYLCAINGRDGAPGELFFGEGSRLTVL.

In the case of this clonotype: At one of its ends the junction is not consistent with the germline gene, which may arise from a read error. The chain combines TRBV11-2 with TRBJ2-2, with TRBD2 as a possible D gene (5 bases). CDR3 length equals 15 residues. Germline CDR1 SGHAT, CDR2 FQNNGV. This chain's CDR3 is CASSLNRTVAGELFF. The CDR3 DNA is TGTGCCAGCAGCTTAAATCGGACTGTAGCCGGAGAGCTGTTTTTT.

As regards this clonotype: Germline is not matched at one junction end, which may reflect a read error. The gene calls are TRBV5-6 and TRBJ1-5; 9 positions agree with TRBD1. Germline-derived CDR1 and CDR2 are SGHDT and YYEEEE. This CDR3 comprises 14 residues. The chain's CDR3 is CTSSTGGSNQFQHF. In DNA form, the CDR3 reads TGTACCAGCAGCACAGGGGGCAGCAATCAGTTCCAGCATTTT.

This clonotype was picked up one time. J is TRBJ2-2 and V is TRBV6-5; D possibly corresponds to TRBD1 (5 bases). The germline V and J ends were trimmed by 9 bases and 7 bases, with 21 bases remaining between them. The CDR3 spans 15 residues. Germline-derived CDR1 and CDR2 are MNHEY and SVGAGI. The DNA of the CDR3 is TGTGCCAGAAGTCCGCGGACAAGGTTCAGCGGGGAGCTGTTTTTT. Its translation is CARSPRTRFSGELFF.

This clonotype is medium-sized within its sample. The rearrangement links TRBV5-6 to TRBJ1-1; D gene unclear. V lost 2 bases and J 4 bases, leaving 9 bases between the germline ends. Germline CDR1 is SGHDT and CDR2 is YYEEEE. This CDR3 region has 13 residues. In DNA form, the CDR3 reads TGTGCCAGCAGCTTCGTCGGTGCCACTGAAGCTTTCTTT. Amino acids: CASSFVGATEAFF.

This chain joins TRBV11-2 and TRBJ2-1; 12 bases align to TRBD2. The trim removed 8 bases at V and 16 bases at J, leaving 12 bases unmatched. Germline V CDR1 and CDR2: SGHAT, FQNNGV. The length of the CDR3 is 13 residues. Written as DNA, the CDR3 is TGTGCCAGCGGCTGCGAGACTAGCGGGAGTGACTTCTTC. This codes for CASGCETSGSDFF.

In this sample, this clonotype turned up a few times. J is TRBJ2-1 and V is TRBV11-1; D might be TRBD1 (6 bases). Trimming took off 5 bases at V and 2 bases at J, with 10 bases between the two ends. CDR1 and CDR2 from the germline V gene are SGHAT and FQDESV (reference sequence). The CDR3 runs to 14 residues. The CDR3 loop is CASSRRQAYNEQFF. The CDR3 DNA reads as TGTGCCAGCAGCCGGAGACAGGCCTACAATGAGCAGTTCTTC.

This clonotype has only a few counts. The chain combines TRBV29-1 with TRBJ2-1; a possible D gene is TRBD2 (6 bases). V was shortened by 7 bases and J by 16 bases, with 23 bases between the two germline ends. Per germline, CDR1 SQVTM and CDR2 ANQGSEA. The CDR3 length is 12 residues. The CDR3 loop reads CSALRDCKERFF. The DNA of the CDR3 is TGCAGCGCCCTAAGGGACTGCAAAGAGCGATTCTTC.